The 3 T cell receptor beta chains below were found in one sample sequenced in a study of blood T cell repertoires in COVID-19. The assay was immunoSEQ multiplex PCR, and TCRdb's table has in-frame clones only and misses some. Of 200,000 or so clones listed, about four fifths are singletons. The sample comprised peripheral blood. The receptors come from a woman between 25 and 40 years old who had recovered from COVID-19.

This chain uses TRBV3-1 (or the pseudogene TRBV3-2) with TRBJ1-6; D is uncertain. Germline V gives CDR1 LGHDT, CDR2 YNNKEL (reference sequence). Trimming removed 0 bases from V and 10 bases from J, with 16 bases in between. The CDR3 sequence is 16 residues long. The chain's CDR3 is CASSQDPGKGLSPLHF. CDR3 coding DNA: TGTGCCAGCAGCCAAGATCCCGGGAAGGGTTTATCACCCCTCCACTTT.

The V gene is TRBV2, the J gene TRBJ1-5; D may be TRBD1 (6 bases). Per the germline V gene, CDR1 is SNHLY and CDR2 is FYNNEI. Trimming took 6 bases from V and 4 from J, leaving 13 bases between them. The CDR3 is made up of 14 amino acids. CDR3 bases: TGTGCCAGCAGCCTACAGGGTGGAAATCAGCCCCAGCATTTT. It is translated as CASSLQGGNQPQHF.

This clone occurred once. V gene TRBV15 combines with J gene TRBJ1-5; no clear D gene. Trimming removed 5 bases from V and 6 bases from J, with 20 bases in between. This CDR3 contains 16 residues. Germline V gene data show CDR1 as LNHNV and CDR2 as YYDKDF (reference sequence). The CDR3 protein is CATSPRPGRGGQPQHF. In DNA, the CDR3 is TGTGCCACCAGCCCCCGGCCAGGCCGGGGAGGTCAGCCCCAGCATTTT.